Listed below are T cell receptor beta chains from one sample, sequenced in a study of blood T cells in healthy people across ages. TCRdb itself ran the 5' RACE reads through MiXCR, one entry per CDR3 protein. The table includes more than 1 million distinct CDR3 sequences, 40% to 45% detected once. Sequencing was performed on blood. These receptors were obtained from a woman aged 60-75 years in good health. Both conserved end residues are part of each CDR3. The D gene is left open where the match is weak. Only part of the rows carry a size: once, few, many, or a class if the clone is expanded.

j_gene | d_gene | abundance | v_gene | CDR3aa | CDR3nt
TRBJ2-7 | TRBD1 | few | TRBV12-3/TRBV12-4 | CASSSTYGTGAYEQYF | TGTGCCAGCAGTTCCACATACGGGACAGGGGCGTACGAGCAGTACTTC
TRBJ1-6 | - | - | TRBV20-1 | CSARERGLRNSPLHF | TGCAGTGCTAGAGAGAGGGGACTGAGAAATTCACCCCTCCACTTT
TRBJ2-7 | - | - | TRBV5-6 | CASTATKVQTYEQYF | TGTGCCAGCACCGCAACAAAGGTCCAAACCTACGAGCAGTACTTC
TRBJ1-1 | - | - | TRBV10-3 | CAIRPIMNTEAFF | TGTGCCATTCGGCCGATTATGAACACTGAAGCTTTCTTT
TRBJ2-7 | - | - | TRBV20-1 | CSARDAGSPRSYNEQYF | TGCAGTGCTAGAGACGCGGGAAGCCCCCGCTCCTACAATGAGCAGTACTTC
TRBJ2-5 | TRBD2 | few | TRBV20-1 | CSASTSGSLSGNEQYF | TGCAGTGCTAGCACTAGCGGGAGTTTATCGGGCAATGAGCAGTACTTC
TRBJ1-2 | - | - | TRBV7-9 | CASSLIREDISGYTF | TGTGCCAGCAGCTTAATTAGGGAGGACATCTCCGGCTACACCTTC
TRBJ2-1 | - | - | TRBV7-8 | CASSLALAGNEQFF | TGTGCCAGCAGCTTAGCCCTAGCAGGCAATGAGCAGTTCTTC
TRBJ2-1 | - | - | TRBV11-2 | CASSLGQQYNEQFF | TGTGCCAGCAGTTTAGGACAGCAGTACAATGAGCAGTTCTTC
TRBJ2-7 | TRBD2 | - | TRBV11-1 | CASSYRRAGEHEQYF | TGTGCCAGCAGCTACCGTAGGGCGGGAGAACACGAGCAGTACTTC
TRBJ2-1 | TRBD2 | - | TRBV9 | CASSVLAAGGPKNEQFF | TGTGCCAGCAGCGTACTTGCGGCGGGAGGGCCGAAGAATGAGCAGTTCTTC
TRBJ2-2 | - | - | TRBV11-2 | CASSPPGPGELFF | TGTGCCAGCAGCCCACCTGGGCCCGGGGAGCTGTTTTTT
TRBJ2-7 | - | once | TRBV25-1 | CASSTSIYEQYF | TGTGCCAGCAGTACTTCAATCTACGAGCAGTACTTC
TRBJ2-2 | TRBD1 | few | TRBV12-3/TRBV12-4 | CASSLAGPGTGGTGELFF | TGTGCCAGCAGTTTAGCAGGGCCGGGAACAGGGGGCACCGGGGAGCTGTTTTTT
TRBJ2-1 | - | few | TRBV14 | CASSPYGYNEQFF | TGTGCCAGCAGCCCGTACGGTTACAATGAGCAGTTCTTC
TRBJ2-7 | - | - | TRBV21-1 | CASSKGISVRIFHEQYF | TGTGCCAGCAGCAAAGGGATCTCAGTCAGGATATTCCACGAGCAGTACTTC
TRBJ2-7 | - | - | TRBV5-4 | CASSWDVDEQYF | TGTGCCAGCAGCTGGGATGTGGACGAGCAGTACTTC
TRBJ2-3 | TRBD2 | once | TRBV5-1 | CASSPGLLAGYYTDTQYF | TGCGCCAGCAGCCCGGGTTTACTAGCGGGGTACTACACAGATACGCAGTATTTT
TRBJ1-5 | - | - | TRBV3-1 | CASSLKSQPQHF | TGTGCCAGCAGCTTAAAGAGTCAGCCCCAGCATTTT
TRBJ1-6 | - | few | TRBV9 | CASSVGQYNSPLHF | TGTGCCAGCAGCGTAGGCCAGTATAATTCACCCCTCCACTTT
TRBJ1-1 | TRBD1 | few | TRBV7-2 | CASSAQQGAMNTEAFF | TGTGCCAGCAGCGCCCAACAGGGGGCTATGAACACTGAAGCTTTCTTT
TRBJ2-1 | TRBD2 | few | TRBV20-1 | CSARVRTSGHEQFF | TGCAGTGCTAGAGTGCGGACTAGCGGCCATGAGCAGTTCTTC
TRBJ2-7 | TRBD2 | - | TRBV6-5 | CASSESTSGSYEQYF | TGCGCCAGCAGTGAGTCGACTAGCGGTAGCTACGAGCAGTACTTC
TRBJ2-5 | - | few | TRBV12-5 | CASGPLETQYF | TGTGCTAGTGGTCCGCTAGAGACCCAGTACTTC
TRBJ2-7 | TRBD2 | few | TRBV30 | CAWSVWGGNEQYF | TGTGCCTGGAGTGTATGGGGAGGGAACGAGCAGTACTTC
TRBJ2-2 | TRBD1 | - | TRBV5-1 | CASSAPGTANTGELFF | TGCGCCAGCAGCGCTCCCGGGACAGCGAACACCGGGGAGCTGTTTTTT
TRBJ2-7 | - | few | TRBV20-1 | CSASSRVLSYEQYF | TGCAGTGCTAGTTCCAGGGTGTTAAGCTACGAGCAGTACTTC
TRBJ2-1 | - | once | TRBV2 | CASSTGEVDEQFF | TGTGCCAGCAGTACAGGGGAGGTGGATGAGCAGTTCTTC
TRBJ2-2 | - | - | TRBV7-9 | CASSFGLPNTGELFF | TGTGCCAGCAGCTTTGGTCTACCGAACACCGGGGAGCTGTTTTTT
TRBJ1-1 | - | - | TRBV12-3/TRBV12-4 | CASSHTRLNTEAFF | TGTGCCAGCAGTCATACAAGGCTGAACACTGAAGCTTTCTTT
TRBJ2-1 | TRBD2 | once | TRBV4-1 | CATSTSADNEQFF | TGCGCCACTTCGACTAGCGCAGACAATGAGCAGTTCTTC
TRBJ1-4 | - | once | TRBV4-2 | CASSQWGSSSNEKLFF | TGTGCCAGCAGCCAATGGGGCAGCTCCTCGAATGAAAAACTGTTTTTT
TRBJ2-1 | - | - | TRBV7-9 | CASSRGTSYNEQFF | TGTGCCAGCAGCCGAGGGACTTCCTACAATGAGCAGTTCTTC
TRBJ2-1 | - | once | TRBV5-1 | CASSLAPSPSEQFF | TGCGCCAGCAGCTTGGCACCTAGCCCAAGTGAGCAGTTCTTC
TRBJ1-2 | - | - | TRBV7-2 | CASSYGAELPFYGYTF | TGTGCCAGCAGCTATGGGGCAGAACTCCCTTTTTATGGCTACACCTTC
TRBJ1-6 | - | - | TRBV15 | CATSRDLVRNSPLHF | TGTGCCACCAGCAGAGATTTAGTGAGGAATTCACCCCTCCACTTT
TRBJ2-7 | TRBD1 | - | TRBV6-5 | CAGSLQGLPYEQYF | TGTGCCGGCAGCCTACAGGGGTTACCCTACGAGCAGTACTTC
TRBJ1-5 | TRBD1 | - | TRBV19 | CASSIRGGRQPQHF | TGTGCCAGTAGTATCAGAGGGGGCAGGCAGCCCCAGCATTTT
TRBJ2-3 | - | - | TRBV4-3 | CASSQESRPYLDTQYF | TGCGCCAGCAGCCAAGAGAGTAGGCCTTACCTCGATACGCAGTATTTT
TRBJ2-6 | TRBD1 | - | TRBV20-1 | CSAGTVPGANVLTF | TGCAGTGCTGGGACAGTTCCTGGGGCCAACGTCCTGACTTTC